The rows below give T cell receptor beta chains drawn from one sample of a study of blood T cell repertoires in COVID-19. Sequenced by immunoSEQ multiplex PCR; TCRdb stores in-frame clones only, minus some. The repertoire holds approximately 350,000 clones, with around 89% as singletons. Sequencing was performed on PBMCs or T cells enriched from blood (not recorded which). These TCRs come from a man aged 18 to 29 who had recovered from COVID-19. Both conserved end residues are part of each CDR3. Fields, in order: CDR3 length, clone size, D gene, J gene, V gene, CDR3 protein, CDR3 DNA. The D gene is left open where the match is weak. Expanded clones get a size class; other rows say once, few or many, or leave the size out.

>15|few|TRBD2|TRBJ2-2|TRBV10-3
CAISEGLAIFGELFF
TGTGCCATCAGTGAGGGACTAGCAATTTTCGGGGAGCTGTTTTTT
>13|few|TRBD1|TRBJ1-2|TRBV12-3/TRBV12-4
CATRTGSLGGYTF
TGTGCCACCCGGACAGGGTCCTTGGGCGGCTACACCTTC
>16|.|TRBD1|TRBJ2-7|TRBV7-8
CASSSASGGGVGEQYF
TGTGCCAGCAGCTCAGCATCAGGGGGCGGTGTGGGCGAGCAGTACTTC
>15|.|TRBD2|TRBJ2-2|TRBV5-1
CASSLSGRDTGELFF
TGCGCCAGCAGCCTCTCCGGGAGGGACACCGGGGAGCTGTTTTTT
>16|.|.|TRBJ2-7|TRBV5-1
CASSLRWGRDTYEQYF
TGCGCCAGCAGCTTGAGATGGGGACGGGACACCTACGAGCAGTACTTC
>15|.|TRBD1|TRBJ2-1|TRBV9
CASSSGTGLYNEQFF
TGTGCCAGCAGCTCCGGGACAGGGTTGTACAATGAGCAGTTCTTC
>19|.|TRBD1|TRBJ2-5|TRBV7-3
CASSLRGMQGQATTETQYF
TGTGCCAGCAGCTTACGTGGGATGCAGGGACAGGCCACCACGGAGACCCAGTACTTC
>21|.|.|TRBJ2-6|TRBV4-1
CASSQDFFAGRQEPGANVLTF
TGCGCCAGCAGCCAAGATTTTTTTGCGGGACGCCAAGAACCTGGGGCCAACGTCCTGACTTTC
>15|.|TRBD2|TRBJ2-3|TRBV9
CASSSTSGRTDTQYF
TGTGCCAGCAGCTCAACTAGCGGGAGGACAGATACGCAGTATTTT
>14|.|.|TRBJ1-1|TRBV6-5
CASRLGHKNTEAFF
TGTGCCAGCAGATTGGGACATAAGAACACTGAAGCTTTCTTT
>14|.|.|TRBJ2-7|TRBV6-5
CASSYSAFPYEQYF
TGTGCCAGCAGTTACTCGGCATTCCCCTACGAGCAGTACTTC
>13|.|.|TRBJ1-1|TRBV7-3
CASSRQVNTEAFF
TGTGCCAGCAGCCGGCAGGTGAACACTGAAGCTTTCTTT
>15|once|TRBD1|TRBJ1-2|TRBV3-1/TRBV3-2
CASSQGPDTGASYTF
TGTGCCAGCAGCCAAGGGCCTGACACAGGGGCAAGCTACACCTTC
>11|.|.|TRBJ1-1|TRBV27
CASLRGTEAFF
TGTGCCAGCCTACGGGGGACTGAAGCTTTCTTT
>15|.|TRBD2|TRBJ2-1|TRBV4-2
CASSPKTGGFNEQFF
TGTGCCAGCAGCCCCAAAACGGGGGGGTTCAATGAGCAGTTCTTC
>11|.|.|TRBJ2-1|TRBV20-1
CSASRGTEQFF
TGCAGTGCTAGTCGAGGAACCGAGCAGTTCTTC
>15|once|TRBD1|TRBJ2-1|TRBV11-3
CASSLDLGQYNEQFF
TGTGCCAGCAGCTTAGACCTGGGACAGTACAATGAGCAGTTCTTC
>14|once|.|TRBJ1-5|TRBV7-6
CASSSRLRGQPQHF
TGTGCCAGCAGCTCTAGACTTAGGGGTCAGCCCCAGCATTTT
>13|.|TRBD2|TRBJ2-7|TRBV7-9
CAITSGRAYEQYF
TGTGCCATCACTAGCGGGAGGGCCTACGAGCAGTACTTC
>15|.|.|TRBJ2-7|TRBV18
CASSPRVQGSYEQYF
TGTGCCAGCTCACCACGGGTTCAGGGATCCTACGAGCAGTACTTC
>16|.|TRBD2|TRBJ2-4|TRBV6-5
CASSYSGGLAGNIQYF
TGTGCCAGCAGTTACTCCGGTGGGCTAGCGGGAAACATTCAGTACTTC
>13|.|.|TRBJ2-1|TRBV5-8
CASSLGLAGEQFF
TGTGCCAGCAGCTTGGGGTTGGCGGGTGAGCAGTTCTTC
>14|.|TRBD1|TRBJ1-5|TRBV7-2
CASSVRQGHQPQHF
TGTGCCAGCAGCGTTCGACAGGGGCATCAGCCCCAGCATTTT
>12|.|TRBD1|TRBJ1-2|TRBV19
CATSDRAYGYTF
TGTGCCACTTCGGACAGGGCCTATGGCTACACCTTC
>15|.|.|TRBJ2-2|TRBV30
CAWTALAGRTGELFF
TGTGCCTGGACCGCTCTGGCAGGGCGTACCGGGGAGCTGTTTTTT
>13|.|.|TRBJ1-4|TRBV6-5
CASSYTQREKLFF
TGTGCCAGCAGTTATACCCAACGGGAGAAACTGTTTTTT
>12|.|.|TRBJ2-7|TRBV6-5
CASGGRAYEQYF
TGTGCCAGCGGGGGCAGGGCGTACGAGCAGTACTTC
>16|.|.|TRBJ2-3|TRBV4-2
CASSPRLTLLTDTQYF
TGTGCCAGCAGCCCGCGACTAACCCTACTCACAGATACGCAGTATTTT
>13|.|TRBD1|TRBJ1-1|TRBV12-3/TRBV12-4
CASRMGQGVEAFF
TGTGCCAGCAGGATGGGACAGGGGGTTGAAGCTTTCTTT
>13|.|.|TRBJ1-3|TRBV18
CASLQGSGNTIYF
TGTGCCAGCTTACAGGGCTCTGGAAACACCATATATTTT
>12|.|.|TRBJ2-7|TRBV5-1
CASSLLPYEQYF
TGCGCCAGCAGCCTACTCCCCTACGAGCAGTACTTC
>15|.|.|TRBJ2-1|TRBV18
CASSPAGRSYNEQFF
TGTGCCAGCTCACCTGCAGGGCGGTCCTACAATGAGCAGTTCTTC
>16|.|.|TRBJ1-2|TRBV9
CASSTTHDRFNYGYTF
TGTGCCAGCAGCACGACACACGACAGGTTTAACTATGGCTACACCTTC
>13|.|.|TRBJ2-1|TRBV12-3/TRBV12-4
CASSFGQKGEQFF
TGTGCCAGCAGTTTCGGACAGAAGGGTGAGCAGTTCTTC
>15|.|.|TRBJ1-4|TRBV7-9
CASSVGPGGDEKLFF
TGTGCCAGCAGCGTGGGACCGGGGGGAGATGAAAAACTGTTTTTT
>14|.|.|TRBJ2-5|TRBV15
CATSTRGTVRTQYF
TGTGCCACCAGCACGAGGGGGACCGTCCGGACCCAGTACTTC
>17|.|TRBD1|TRBJ2-7|TRBV28
CASTPFQGAANNYEQYF
TGTGCCAGTACGCCCTTCCAGGGGGCCGCAAACAACTACGAGCAGTACTTC
>17|.|.|TRBJ2-2|TRBV4-3
CASSQDGAGFNTGELFF
TGCGCCAGCAGCCAAGATGGGGCGGGGTTTAACACCGGGGAGCTGTTTTTT
>14|.|.|TRBJ2-7|TRBV15
CATSSPGLIYEQYF
TGTGCCACCAGCAGCCCGGGACTTATCTACGAGCAGTACTTC
>13|.|.|TRBJ2-4|TRBV5-6
CASSVNRDSIQYF
TGTGCCAGCAGCGTAAACAGGGATAGCATTCAGTACTTC
>13|.|.|TRBJ1-4|TRBV25-1
CASSEAGDEKLFF
TGTGCCAGCAGTGAGGCAGGGGATGAAAAACTGTTTTTT
>13|.|TRBD1|TRBJ2-7|TRBV4-1
CASPDDRAYEQYF
TGCGCCAGCCCGGATGACAGGGCCTACGAGCAGTACTTC
>15|.|.|TRBJ1-1|TRBV5-5
CASSLELVSQAEAFF
TGTGCCAGCAGCTTGGAGCTGGTCAGCCAGGCTGAAGCTTTCTTT
>15|.|TRBD2|TRBJ2-3|TRBV11-2
CASSFRRGGADTQYF
TGTGCCAGCAGCTTCAGGCGGGGGGGCGCAGATACGCAGTATTTT
>11|.|.|TRBJ2-7|TRBV13
CASSFNYEQYF
TGTGCCAGCAGCTTTAACTACGAGCAGTACTTC
>15|.|.|TRBJ2-1|TRBV5-4
CASSLNAGSYNEQFF
TGTGCCAGCAGCTTGAACGCGGGCTCCTACAATGAGCAGTTCTTC
>14|.|.|TRBJ2-5|TRBV10-3
CAISAQTAKETQYF
TGTGCCATCAGTGCACAGACGGCTAAAGAGACCCAGTACTTC
>12|.|.|TRBJ2-3|TRBV12-3/TRBV12-4
CASSAQIDTQYF
TGTGCCAGCAGTGCTCAGATAGATACGCAGTATTTT
>11|.|.|TRBJ1-1|TRBV29-1
CTAIMNTEAFF
TGCACCGCTATTATGAACACTGAAGCTTTCTTT
>14|.|TRBD1|TRBJ1-2|TRBV7-2
CASSLAGGSYGYTF
TGTGCCAGCAGCTTAGCAGGGGGCAGCTATGGCTACACCTTC
>14|.|.|TRBJ2-3|TRBV6-5
CASSYVGGGDTQYF
TGTGCCAGCAGTTACGTGGGGGGAGGAGATACGCAGTATTTT
>17|.|.|TRBJ2-2|TRBV5-1
CASRPGARDGNTGELFF
TGCGCCAGCAGGCCTGGGGCGCGGGATGGTAACACCGGGGAGCTGTTTTTT
>13|.|TRBD2|TRBJ2-7|TRBV6-5
CASITGLSYEQYF
TGTGCCAGCATTACGGGACTATCGTACGAGCAGTACTTC
>11|once|.|TRBJ2-2|TRBV2
CASAGTVELFF
TGTGCCTCTGCTGGTACGGTGGAGCTGTTTTTT
>14|once|.|TRBJ2-2|TRBV5-5
CASSLNRRTGELFF
TGTGCCAGCAGCTTGAATCGGAGAACCGGGGAGCTGTTTTTT
>14|.|.|TRBJ1-1|TRBV27
CASSISGLYTEAFF
TGTGCCAGCAGTATAAGCGGACTATACACTGAAGCTTTCTTT
>16|.|TRBD2|TRBJ2-7|TRBV18
CASSPLGTSGVYEQYF
TGTGCCAGCTCACCACTAGGGACTAGCGGCGTCTACGAGCAGTACTTC
>13|.|.|TRBJ1-6|TRBV6-5
CASSSRDSRSLHF
TGTGCCAGCAGCTCCAGGGACTCACGATCCCTCCACTTT
>15|few|TRBD1|TRBJ2-7|TRBV4-2
CASSQLQGEQYEQYF
TGTGCCAGCAGCCAACTACAGGGGGAACAATACGAGCAGTACTTC